This entry is about one TCR beta chain. Antigen specificity is unknown. Genomic DNA template from tumor biopsies or peripheral blood, about 600 ng to 6,004 ng input. Generated by immunoSEQ multiplex PCR, the TCRdb table keeps only in-frame clones and is missing some. The sample lists more than 50,000 clones, around 67% occurring once. These data belong to a study of T cells in tumors after PD-1 blockade. Study-level information: During anti-PD-1 treatment, some patients continued daily vismodegib 150 mg. Mean per blood sample: about 110,000 templates (about 24,000-270,000), 36,536 unique clonotypes. The study's findings and limits: Peripheral recruitment is suggested, as some novel exhausted tumor clones were in pre-treatment blood.

Germline CDR1 is LNHDA and CDR2 is SQIVND (reference sequence). Trimming removed 4 bases from V and 7 bases from J, with 7 bases in between. The CDR3 runs to 12 residues. The V call is TRBV19, the J call TRBJ2-2; D call uncertain. The TCR was taken from a human donor with basal cell carcinoma. The specimen was PBMCs, collected after anti-PD-1 treatment. For the CDR3, the DNA is TGTGCCAGTAGTAAGGGATACGGGGAGCTGTTTTTT. Translated, it gives CASSKGYGELFF.